One TCR beta chain is described in this entry. Its matching antigen is unknown. This sample was included in a study of cytomegalovirus exposure and HLA in healthy donors. Study-wide background: Within the Caucasian-associated ancestry cluster were 81% of the approximately 400 genotyped donors.

V lost 6 bases, J lost 4 bases, and 6 bases stayed unmatched. CDR3 length equals 14 residues. Germline CDR1 and CDR2: MGHRA and YSYEKL. The study ran its PCR with 60 Vbeta and 13 Jbeta primers. Method: immunoSEQ multiplex PCR; TCRdb's copy keeps in-frame clones and lacks some. The data hold approximately 110,000 clones, with about 70% observed a single time. Study-wide results and limits: In all likelihood, a cluster of highly shared sequence variants was a sequencing artifact. Through in vitro validation, three CMV-associated chains were shown to be specific for CMV antigens.

Sequenced sample: PBMCs. The gene calls are TRBV4-1 and TRBJ2-1; 7 positions agree with TRBD1. This TCR came from a man aged 25-40 years in good health and CMV-seropositive. This CDR3 reads CASSRGQPYNEQFF. CDR3 nucleotide sequence: TGCGCCAGCAGTCGGGGACAGCCATACAATGAGCAGTTCTTC.